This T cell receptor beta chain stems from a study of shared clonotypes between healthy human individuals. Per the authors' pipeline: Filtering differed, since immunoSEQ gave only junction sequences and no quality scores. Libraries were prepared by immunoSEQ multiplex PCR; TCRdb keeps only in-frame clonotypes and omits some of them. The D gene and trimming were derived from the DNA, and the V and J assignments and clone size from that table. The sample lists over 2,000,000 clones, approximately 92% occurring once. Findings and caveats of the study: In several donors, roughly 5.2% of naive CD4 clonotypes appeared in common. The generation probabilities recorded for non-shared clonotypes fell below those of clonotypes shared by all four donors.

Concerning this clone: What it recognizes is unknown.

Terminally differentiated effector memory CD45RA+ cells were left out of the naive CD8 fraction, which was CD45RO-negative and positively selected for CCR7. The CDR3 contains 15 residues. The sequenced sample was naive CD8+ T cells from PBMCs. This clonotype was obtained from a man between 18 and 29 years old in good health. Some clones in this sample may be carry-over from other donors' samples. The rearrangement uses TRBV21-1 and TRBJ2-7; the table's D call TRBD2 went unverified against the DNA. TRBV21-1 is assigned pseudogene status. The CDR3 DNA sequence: TGTGCCAGCAGCACTACGGGACTAGCGGGAAGTCAAGGGTACTTC. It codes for CASSTTGLAGSQGYF.